The sequence of this T cell receptor beta chain was determined in a study of shared clonotypes between healthy human individuals. Germline trimming cut 1 base from V and 2 bases from J; bases unmatched to any gene: 2. The CDR3 contains 15 residues. Germline CDR1 SGHDT, CDR2 YYEEEE. The table came from immunoSEQ multiplex PCR; TCRdb's copy has only in-frame clones and leaves some out. The data show 950,000 to 1,300,000 clones, about 74% seen once. The sample was memory CD4+ T cells sorted from blood. Subset indicated: CD45RA-negative fraction. The clonotype originates from a man aged 18-30 years in good health. The genes are TRBV5-6 and TRBJ2-4; 8 bases fit TRBD2. The CDR3 nucleotides are TGTGCCAGCAGCTTGCTTAGCGGGACCAAAAACATTCAGTACTTC. Protein sequence: CASSLLSGTKNIQYF.